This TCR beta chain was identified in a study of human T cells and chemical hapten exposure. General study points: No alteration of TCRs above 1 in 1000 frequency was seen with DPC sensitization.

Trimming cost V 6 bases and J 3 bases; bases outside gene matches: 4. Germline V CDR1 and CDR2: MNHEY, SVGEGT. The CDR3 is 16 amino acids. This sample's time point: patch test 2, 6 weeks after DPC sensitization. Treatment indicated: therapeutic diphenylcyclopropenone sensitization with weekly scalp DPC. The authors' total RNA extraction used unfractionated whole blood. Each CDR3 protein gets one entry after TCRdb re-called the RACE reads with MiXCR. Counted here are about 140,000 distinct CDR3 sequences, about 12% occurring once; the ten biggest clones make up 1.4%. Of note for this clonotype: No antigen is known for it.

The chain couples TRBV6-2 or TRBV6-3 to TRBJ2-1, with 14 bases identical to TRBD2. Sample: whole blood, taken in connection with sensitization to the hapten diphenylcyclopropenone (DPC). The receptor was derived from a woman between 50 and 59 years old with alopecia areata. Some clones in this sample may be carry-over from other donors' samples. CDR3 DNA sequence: TGTGCCAGCAGGGGGGGACTAGCGGGAGACTACAATGAGCAGTTCTTC. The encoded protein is CASRGGLAGDYNEQFF.